The 20 T cell receptor beta chains given below trace back to one sample, sequenced in a study of blood T cell repertoires in COVID-19. Repertoires were generated with immunoSEQ multiplex PCR, while TCRdb's copy carries only in-frame clones and drops some. The repertoire holds roughly 140,000 clones, with 65% to 85% as singletons. Sequencing input: PBMCs or T cells enriched from blood (not recorded which). These receptors were collected from a woman aged 45-59 years who had been exposed to COVID-19.

This clone was observed a handful of times. The V and J genes are TRBV9 and TRBJ2-2; 14 bases fit TRBD2. Trimming took 4 bases from V and 6 from J; bases not matched to a gene: 5. This CDR3 is built from 16 residues. The germline CDR1 and CDR2 sequences are SGDLS and YYNGEE. CDR3 DNA sequence: TGTGCCAGCAGCCGGGGACTAGCGGGAGTCCCCGGGGAGCTGTTTTTT. Encoded protein: CASSRGLAGVPGELFF.

This clone was recorded a few times. The V call is TRBV10-2, the J call TRBJ1-3, with TRBD1 matching 11 bases. Germline assignment: CDR1 WSHSY and CDR2 SAAADI. The CDR3 contains 15 residues. After removal of 8 bases from V and 2 bases from J, the junction contained 5 bases not matched to a gene. CDR3 sequence (DNA): TGCGCCAGCTTTCCGGGACAGGGGGCTGGAAACACCATATATTTT. Protein product: CASFPGQGAGNTIYF.

This clone was observed a single time. V usage is TRBV20-1 and J usage is TRBJ1-1; D might be TRBD1 (5 bases). The V gene lost 0 bases and the J gene lost 11 bases, with 10 bases spanning the gap. This CDR3 region has 11 residues. In germline, CDR1 is DFQATT, CDR2 SNEGSKA (reference sequence). CDR3 DNA: TGCAGTGCTAGAGAAACGGGGGTTGCTTTCTTT. This sequence encodes CSARETGVAFF.

The genes are TRBV6-5 and TRBJ2-2; possible D gene TRBD1, 6 bases. V was cut by 6 bases and J by 3 bases, with 11 bases left in between. This CDR3 has 14 amino acids. Germline V CDR1 and CDR2: MNHEY, SVGAGI. The CDR3 coding sequence is TGTGCCAGCAGACGGGACACTTACACCGGGGAGCTGTTTTTT. Encoded protein: CASRRDTYTGELFF.

The CDR3 DNA is TGCGCCAGCTCATACAGGGGTCGCGACTACGAGCAGTACTTC. Translated, it gives CASSYRGRDYEQYF. The J gene is TRBJ2-7, the V gene TRBV5-1; 7 positions agree with TRBD1. The CDR3 loop spans 14 amino acids. Germline assignment: CDR1 SGHRS and CDR2 YFSETQ. Losses at the gene ends were 7 bases for V and 3 bases for J; bases not matched to a gene: 10.

This rearrangement joins TRBV4-3 to TRBJ1-2; perhaps TRBD1 as D (6 bases). The CDR3 is 14 amino acids. Germline CDR1 is LGHNA and CDR2 is YSLEER. The V end was cut by 2 bases, the J end by 8 bases, with 15 bases between. The CDR3 is CASSQYAGDWGYTF. The CDR3 bases are TGCGCCAGCAGCCAATATGCAGGGGATTGGGGCTACACCTTC.

The chain combines TRBV11-2 with TRBJ1-4; possibly TRBD1 for D (5 bases). The CDR3 is 13 residues long. Germline V gene lookup returns CDR1 SGHAT and CDR2 FQNNGV. Trimming removed 0 bases at V and 7 bases at J, with 6 bases between. The CDR3 spells CASSLDRGEKLFF. Written as DNA, the CDR3 is TGTGCCAGCAGCTTAGATAGGGGTGAAAAACTGTTTTTT.

The rearrangement joins TRBV6-2 or TRBV6-3 to TRBJ2-1; D is perhaps TRBD2 (6 bases). Trimming removed 4 bases from V and 2 bases from J, with 12 bases in between. The CDR3 is 15 amino acids. CDR1 is MNHEY, CDR2 SVGEGT, per germline. The CDR3 spells CASSLRGTPYNEQFF. The CDR3 DNA reads as TGTGCCAGCAGTTTACGCGGGACTCCCTACAATGAGCAGTTCTTC.

The gene calls are TRBV19 and TRBJ2-7; a possible D gene is TRBD2 (5 bases). Trimming took off 6 bases at V and 4 bases at J, with 7 bases between the two ends. The CDR3 covers 11 residues. The germline CDR1 and CDR2 sequences are LNHDA and SQIVND (reference sequence). The CDR3 coding sequence is TGTGCCAGTAGCGGGGAGTACGAGCAGTACTTC. This codes for CASSGEYEQYF.

This clone has just one count. The V gene is TRBV7-9, the J gene TRBJ2-7; D gene unclear. The CDR3 consists of 14 residues. From germline, CDR1 is SEHNR and CDR2 FQNEAQ (reference sequence). Trimming took off 3 bases at V and 2 bases at J, with 11 bases between the two ends. CDR3 loop: CASSFVTEPYEQYF. The CDR3, as DNA: TGTGCCAGCAGCTTCGTCACAGAGCCCTACGAGCAGTACTTC.

The J gene is TRBJ1-6, the V gene TRBV28; tentatively, D is TRBD1 (5 bases). V was cut by 4 bases and J by 7 bases, with 14 bases left in between. Germline CDR1 and CDR2: MDHEN and SYDVKM. This CDR3 region has 15 residues. CDR3 region: CASSWLRGRNSPLHF. The CDR3 region has the DNA TGTGCCAGCAGTTGGCTTCGGGGGAGGAATTCACCCCTCCACTTT.

This chain connects TRBV24-1 to TRBJ2-2; possibly TRBD1 for D (5 bases). Trimming pared 10 bases from V and 1 base from J, leaving 9 bases between. Germline assignment: CDR1 KGHDR and CDR2 SFDVKD. The length of the CDR3 is 13 residues. CDR3 nucleotide sequence: TGTGCCACGGCAGACAGGAACACCGGGGAGCTGTTTTTT. Translated, it gives CATADRNTGELFF.

This clone was seen ten or more times. The chain uses TRBV5-1 and TRBJ1-3; 11 bases match TRBD1. CDR1 and CDR2 (germline): SGHRS, YFSETQ. The CDR3 is 14 amino acids. Germline trimming cut 4 bases from V and 7 bases from J; bases unmatched to any gene: 4. Here the CDR3 reads CASSVGQGANTIYF. CDR3 nucleotides: TGCGCCAGCAGCGTAGGACAGGGGGCGAACACCATATATTTT.

The chain carries TRBV11-2 and TRBJ2-5, with D perhaps TRBD2 (6 bases). CDR3 length equals 16 residues. Germline-derived CDR1 and CDR2 are SGHAT and FQNNGV. V dropped 1 base and J dropped 4 bases, with 16 bases sitting between them. The CDR3 is CASSLAVTRLSETQYF. The DNA of the CDR3 is TGTGCCAGCAGCTTAGCGGTGACTAGATTATCAGAGACCCAGTACTTC.

The chain combines TRBV7-2 with TRBJ2-2; 9 bases are shared with TRBD2. Germline V gives CDR1 SGHTA, CDR2 FQGNSA. The CDR3 covers 17 residues. Unmatched junction bases numbered 7, after V lost 5 bases and J lost 0 bases. Written as DNA, the CDR3 is TGTGCCAGCAGCCCCCTGACTAGCGGCCCGAACACCGGGGAGCTGTTTTTT. Translation gives CASSPLTSGPNTGELFF.

The rearrangement links TRBV7-2 to TRBJ1-2; TRBD1 agrees at 7 bases. After removal of 1 base from V and 2 bases from J, the junction contained 10 bases not matched to a gene. Germline V lookup: CDR1 SGHTA, CDR2 FQGNSA. This CDR3 comprises 17 residues. DNA for the CDR3: TGTGCCAGCAGCTTAGTGGGGACCGGGACAGTCAACTATGGCTACACCTTC. It translates to CASSLVGTGTVNYGYTF.

This chain links TRBV5-4 with TRBJ2-1; 9 bases fit TRBD1. J was trimmed by 7 bases and V by 2 bases; bases with no gene match: 4. Germline loops: CDR1 SGHNT, CDR2 YYREEE (reference sequence). The CDR3 runs to 14 residues. For the CDR3, the DNA is TGTGCCAGCAGCTTATGGGACAGGGTAAATGAGCAGTTCTTC. This codes for CASSLWDRVNEQFF.

The CDR3 bases are TGTGCCAGCAGCTTGATGGTAGCGGGATCCGCCGGGGAGCTGTTTTTT. Amino acid sequence: CASSLMVAGSAGELFF. The gene calls are TRBV5-4 and TRBJ2-2; 8 bases are shared with TRBD2. The junction had 8 bases not matched to a gene; V was cut back by 1 base and J by 6 bases. CDR1 and CDR2 (germline): SGHNT, YYREEE (reference sequence). This CDR3 has 16 residues.

CDR3 nucleotide sequence: TGTGCCAGCAGCGCCGGGAGACCGGACGGCTACACCTTC. It yields the protein CASSAGRPDGYTF. This chain uses TRBV9 with TRBJ1-2; D ambiguous. Between the trimmed V and J ends, which lost 3 bases and 8 bases, there was a span of 14 bases. The CDR3 consists of 13 residues. Germline V gene sequence: CDR1 SGDLS, CDR2 YYNGEE.

This chain uses TRBV7-8 with TRBJ2-3; a weak D match, TRBD2 (7 bases). The germline V gene has CDR1 SGHVS and CDR2 FQNEAQ. The CDR3 length is 16 residues. V was cut by 3 bases and J by 3 bases, with 16 bases left in between. The CDR3 coding sequence is TGTGCCAGCAGCTTTCGAAGGGGGGGGGCTACAGATACGCAGTATTTT. It codes for CASSFRRGGATDTQYF. Together with reference TRBV7-8 and TRBJ2-3, the CDR3 gives the full variable domain: GAGVSQSPRYKVAKRGQDVALRCDPISGHVSLFWYQQALGQGPEFLTYFQNEAQLDKSGLPSDRFFAERPEGSVSTLKIQRTQQEDSAVYLCASSFRRGGATDTQYFGPGTRLTVL.